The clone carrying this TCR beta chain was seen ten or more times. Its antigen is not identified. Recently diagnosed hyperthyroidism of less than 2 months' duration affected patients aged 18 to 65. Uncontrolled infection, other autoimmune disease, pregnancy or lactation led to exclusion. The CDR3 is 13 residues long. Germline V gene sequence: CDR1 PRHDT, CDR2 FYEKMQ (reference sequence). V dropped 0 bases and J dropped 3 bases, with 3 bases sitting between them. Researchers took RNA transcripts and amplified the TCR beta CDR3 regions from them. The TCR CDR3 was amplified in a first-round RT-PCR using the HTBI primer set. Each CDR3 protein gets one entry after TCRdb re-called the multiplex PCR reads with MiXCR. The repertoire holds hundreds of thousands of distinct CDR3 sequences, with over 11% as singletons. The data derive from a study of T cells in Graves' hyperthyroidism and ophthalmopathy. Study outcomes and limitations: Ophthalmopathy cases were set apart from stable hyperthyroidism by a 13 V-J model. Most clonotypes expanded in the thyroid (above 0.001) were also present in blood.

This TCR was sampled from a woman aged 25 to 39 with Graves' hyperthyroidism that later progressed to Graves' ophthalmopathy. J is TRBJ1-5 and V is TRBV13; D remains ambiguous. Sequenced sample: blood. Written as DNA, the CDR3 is TGTGCCAGCAGCTTAGGTACCAATCAGCCCCAGCATTTT. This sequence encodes CASSLGTNQPQHF.